One sample yielded the 5 T cell receptor beta chains listed below, sequenced in a study of cytomegalovirus exposure and HLA in healthy donors. PCR was performed using 60 Vbeta and 13 Jbeta primers. Only in-frame clones appear in the TCRdb table, and some are missing; sequencing was by immunoSEQ multiplex PCR. The table includes fewer than 250,000 clones, nearly 80% detected once. The sample taken for sequencing was PBMCs. The receptor set was obtained from a male donor in good health and CMV-seronegative.

The chain has TRBV28 and TRBJ2-7; the match to TRBD1 covers 9 bases. The V gene's germline CDR1 is MDHEN and CDR2 SYDVKM. The CDR3 is 16 residues long. With 6 bases clipped from V and 0 bases from J, the junction kept 9 bases outside the gene matches. Here the CDR3 reads CASRPWGTGSSYEQYF. The CDR3 DNA reads as TGTGCCAGCAGACCCTGGGGGACAGGGAGCTCCTACGAGCAGTACTTC.

Comments on this clone: Other nucleotide sequences in the sample specify the same CDR3. The V and J genes are TRBV19 and TRBJ1-2; D gene uncertain. The length of the CDR3 is 12 residues. V shed 4 bases and J shed 3 bases, with 6 bases lying between them. Germline V gene sequence: CDR1 LNHDA, CDR2 SQIVND (reference sequence). The CDR3 loop is CASSTGDYGYTF. The CDR3 nucleotides are TGTGCCAGTAGTACCGGGGACTATGGCTACACCTTC. Based on the CDR3 plus reference TRBV19 and TRBJ1-2, the full variable domain is DGGITQSPKYLFRKEGQNVTLSCEQNLNHDAMYWYRQDPGQGLRLIYYSQIVNDFQKGDIAEGYSVSREKKESFPLTVTSAQKNPTAFYLCASSTGDYGYTFGSGTRLTVV.

The genes are TRBV7-9 and TRBJ1-4, with 9 bases lining up with TRBD1. The V and J ends lost 5 bases and 5 bases, in that order; junction bases with no gene match: 9. Germline values: CDR1 SEHNR, CDR2 FQNEAQ (reference sequence). This CDR3 comprises 16 residues. CDR3 sequence reads: CASSRDRVLSNEKLFF. CDR3 nucleotides: TGTGCCAGCAGCCGGGACAGGGTCCTATCGAATGAAAAACTGTTTTTT.

The chain uses TRBV5-3 and TRBJ2-7, with a tentative D call TRBD2 (5 bases). TRBV5-3 is an ORF, and what it does is uncertain. CDR3 length: 19 residues. Trimming stripped 0 bases from V and 0 bases from J, with 22 bases between. This chain's CDR3 is CARSLAPGVQSGSSYEQYF. CDR3 sequence (DNA): TGTGCCAGAAGCTTGGCTCCCGGGGTCCAAAGTGGGAGCTCCTACGAGCAGTACTTC.

The chain joins TRBV5-4 to TRBJ2-1; maybe TRBD1 (6 bases). The germline CDR1 and CDR2 sequences are SGHNT and YYREEE (reference sequence). V was trimmed by 4 bases and J by 5 bases, leaving 13 bases between them. CDR3 size: 14 residues. The CDR3 sequence: CASSLTGWDNEQFF. The CDR3 coding sequence is TGTGCCAGCAGCCTGACAGGCTGGGACAATGAGCAGTTCTTC.